The text below deals with one TCR beta chain. The antigen is not known. The data were taken from a study of cytomegalovirus exposure and HLA in healthy donors. Regarding the study as a whole: Indistinguishable V segments such as TRBV6-2 and TRBV6-3 were excluded. Earlier findings revealed that most TCR beta V segments proved productive either about 90% or about 30% of the time. 164 TCR beta chains were listed as cytomegalovirus-associated. Clonal expansion was found to be greater in HLA-associated TCR beta chains than in equally common others in a later analysis.

The germline gives CDR1 MGHRA, CDR2 YSYEKL. The CDR3 length is 18 residues. Trimming left V 0 bases short and J 3 bases short, with 21 bases between. It was with 60 Vbeta and 13 Jbeta primers that the PCR ran. Clones were sequenced by immunoSEQ multiplex PCR, and TCRdb holds only the in-frame ones, with some missing. The sample has 150,000 or so clones; 65% to 75% are singletons. The sample consisted of PBMCs. This clonotype was obtained from a man aged 25 to 45 in good health and CMV-seronegative. The J gene is TRBJ2-7, the V gene TRBV4-1; a weak D match, TRBD2 (7 bases). The CDR3: CASSQESGGAQPFYEQYF. CDR3 nucleotide sequence: TGCGCCAGCAGCCAAGAGAGTGGGGGGGCCCAACCTTTCTACGAGCAGTACTTC.